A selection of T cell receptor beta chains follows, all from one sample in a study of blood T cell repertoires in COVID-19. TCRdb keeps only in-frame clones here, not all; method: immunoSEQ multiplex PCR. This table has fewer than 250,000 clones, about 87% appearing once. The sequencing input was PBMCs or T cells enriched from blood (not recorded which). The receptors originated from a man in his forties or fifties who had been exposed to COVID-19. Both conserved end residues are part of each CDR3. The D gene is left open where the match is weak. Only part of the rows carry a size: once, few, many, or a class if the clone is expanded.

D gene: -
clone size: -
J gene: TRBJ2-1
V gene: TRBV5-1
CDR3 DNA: TGCGCCAGCAGCTTGTTAACAGCCTACAATGAGCAGTTCTTC
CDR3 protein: CASSLLTAYNEQFF

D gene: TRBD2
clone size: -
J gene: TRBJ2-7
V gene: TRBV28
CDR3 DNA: TGTGCCAGCAGTTTCACCCAGCGGGGGTGGTACGAGCAGTACTTC
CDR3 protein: CASSFTQRGWYEQYF

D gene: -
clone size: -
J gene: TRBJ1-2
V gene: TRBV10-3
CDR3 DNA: TGTGCCACCAAGGCTATACAGGGAACCTATGGCTACACCTTC
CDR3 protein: CATKAIQGTYGYTF

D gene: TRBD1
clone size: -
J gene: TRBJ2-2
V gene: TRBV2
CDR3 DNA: TGTGCCAGCAGTATGACCGGGACAGTGACCGGGGAGCTGTTTTTT
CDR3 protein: CASSMTGTVTGELFF

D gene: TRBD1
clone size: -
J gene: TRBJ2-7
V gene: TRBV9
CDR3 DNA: TGTGCCAGCAGCGGGGGACAGGGGAGAGGCCCCGAGCAGTACTTC
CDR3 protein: CASSGGQGRGPEQYF

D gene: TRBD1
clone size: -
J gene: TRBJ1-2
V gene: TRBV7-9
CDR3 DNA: TGTGCCAGCAGCTTAGTCAGGGGGGTTGGCTACACCTTC
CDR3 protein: CASSLVRGVGYTF

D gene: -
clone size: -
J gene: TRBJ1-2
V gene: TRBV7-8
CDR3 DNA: TGTGCCAGCGGAACCAGGGAAAACCTCTACAGGTACACCTTC
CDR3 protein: CASGTRENLYRYTF

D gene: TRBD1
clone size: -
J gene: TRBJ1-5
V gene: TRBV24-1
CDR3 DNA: TGTGCCACCAGTGATACCTCGGGACAGGGTTTAGGTCAGCCCCAGCATTTT
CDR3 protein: CATSDTSGQGLGQPQHF

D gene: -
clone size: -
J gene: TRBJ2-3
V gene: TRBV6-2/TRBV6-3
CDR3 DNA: TGTGCCAGCAGTTACGCTCAGTTAACGCAGTATTTT
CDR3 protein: CASSYAQLTQYF

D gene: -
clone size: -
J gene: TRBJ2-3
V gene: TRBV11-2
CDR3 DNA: TGTGCCAGCAGCTTTCGCGTCGAGGGAACAGATACGCAGTATTTT
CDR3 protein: CASSFRVEGTDTQYF

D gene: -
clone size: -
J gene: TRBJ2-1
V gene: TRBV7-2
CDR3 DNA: TGTGCCAGCAGCTTCGGGACTTACAATGAGCAGTTCTTC
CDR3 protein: CASSFGTYNEQFF

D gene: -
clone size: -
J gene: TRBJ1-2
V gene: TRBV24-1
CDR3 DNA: TGTGCCACCAGTGGGGGCGGGATCTATGGCTACACCTTC
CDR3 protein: CATSGGGIYGYTF

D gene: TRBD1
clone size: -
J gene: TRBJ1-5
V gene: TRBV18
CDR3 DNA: TGTGCCAGCTCACGGACAGGGGATAGCAATCAGCCCCAGCATTTT
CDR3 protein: CASSRTGDSNQPQHF

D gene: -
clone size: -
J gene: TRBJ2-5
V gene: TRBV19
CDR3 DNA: TGTGCCAGTAGTATAGAGCGGGGAACCCAGTACTTC
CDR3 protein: CASSIERGTQYF

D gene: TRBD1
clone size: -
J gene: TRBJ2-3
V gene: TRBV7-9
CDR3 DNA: TGTGCCAGCAGGCCTCCGGGACAGCGAACAGATACGCAGTATTTT
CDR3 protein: CASRPPGQRTDTQYF

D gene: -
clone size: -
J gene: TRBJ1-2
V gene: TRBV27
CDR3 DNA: TGTGCCAGCAGTTTATCCCTAGGGACAACAGCGAATGGCTACACCTTC
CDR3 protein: CASSLSLGTTANGYTF

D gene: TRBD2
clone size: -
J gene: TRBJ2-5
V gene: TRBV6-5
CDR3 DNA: TGTGCCAGCAGTTACTCGACTAGCGGGGGGACCCAGTACTTC
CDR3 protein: CASSYSTSGGTQYF

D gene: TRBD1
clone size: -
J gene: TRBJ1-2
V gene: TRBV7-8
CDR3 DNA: TGTGCCAGCAGCTACTACAGGGGATCTGTGGACTATGGCTACACCTTC
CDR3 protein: CASSYYRGSVDYGYTF

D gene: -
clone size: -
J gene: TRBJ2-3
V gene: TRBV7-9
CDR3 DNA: TGTGCCAGCAGCTCCCTTCGTTGGTTCAACTCCGGCACAGATACGCAGTATTTT
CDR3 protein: CASSSLRWFNSGTDTQYF

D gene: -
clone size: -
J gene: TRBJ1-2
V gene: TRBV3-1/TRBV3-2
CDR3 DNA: TGTGCCAGCAGCCAGGGTCAGCGGGGGATCTATGGCTACACCTTC
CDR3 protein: CASSQGQRGIYGYTF

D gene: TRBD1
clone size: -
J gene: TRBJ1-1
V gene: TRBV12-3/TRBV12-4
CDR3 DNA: TGTGCCAGCATCCGACAGGGGAACACTGAAGCTTTCTTT
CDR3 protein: CASIRQGNTEAFF

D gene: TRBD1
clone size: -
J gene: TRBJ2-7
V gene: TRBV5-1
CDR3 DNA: TGCGCCAGCAGCTTGGGACAGGGGGCCTACGAGCAGTACTTC
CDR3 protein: CASSLGQGAYEQYF

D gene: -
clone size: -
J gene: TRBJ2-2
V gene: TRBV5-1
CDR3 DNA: TGCGCCAGCAGCTTGGTGGACATACACACCGGGGAGCTGTTTTTT
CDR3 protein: CASSLVDIHTGELFF

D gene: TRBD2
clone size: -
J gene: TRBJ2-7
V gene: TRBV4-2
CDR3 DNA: TGTGCCAGCAGCCAAGCTTTAAGTGCGGGGGGTACCTACGAGCAGTACTTC
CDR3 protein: CASSQALSAGGTYEQYF

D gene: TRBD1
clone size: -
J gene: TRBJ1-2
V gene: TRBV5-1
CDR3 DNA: TGCGCCAGCAGCCAGGACAGGGCCAACTATGGCTACACCTTC
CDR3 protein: CASSQDRANYGYTF

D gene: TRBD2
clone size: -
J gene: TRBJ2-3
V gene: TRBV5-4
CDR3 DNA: TGTGCCAGCAGCTTGAGACTAGCGGGGAGCACAGATACGCAGTATTTT
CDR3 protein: CASSLRLAGSTDTQYF

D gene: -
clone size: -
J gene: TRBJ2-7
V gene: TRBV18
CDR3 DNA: TGTGCCAGCTCGGCGACAGGCCCCGTCTTAGGGTACGAGCAGTACTTC
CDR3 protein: CASSATGPVLGYEQYF

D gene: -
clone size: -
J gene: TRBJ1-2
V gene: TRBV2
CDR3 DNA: TGTGCCAGCAGTGCAGGCCTCTATGGCTACACCTTC
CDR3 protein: CASSAGLYGYTF

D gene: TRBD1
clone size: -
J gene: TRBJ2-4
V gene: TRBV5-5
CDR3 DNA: TGTGCCAGCAGCATCACAGGGGTTGCCAAAAACATTCAGTACTTC
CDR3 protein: CASSITGVAKNIQYF

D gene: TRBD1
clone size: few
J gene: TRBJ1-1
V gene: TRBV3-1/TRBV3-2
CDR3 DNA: TGTGCCAGCAGCCCGACAGGGGCAAACACTGAAGCTTTCTTT
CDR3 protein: CASSPTGANTEAFF

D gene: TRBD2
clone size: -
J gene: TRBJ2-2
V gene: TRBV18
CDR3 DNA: TGTGCCAGCTCATCCCAACTAGCGGACACCGGGGAGCTGTTTTTT
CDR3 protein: CASSSQLADTGELFF

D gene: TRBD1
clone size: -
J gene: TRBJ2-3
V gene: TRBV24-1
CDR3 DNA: TGTGCCACCAGTGATCCGGGACAGGGGGCATCGGATACGCAGTATTTT
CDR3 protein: CATSDPGQGASDTQYF

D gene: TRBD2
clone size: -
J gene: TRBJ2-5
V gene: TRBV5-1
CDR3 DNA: TGCGCCAGCCGGCGTGGACTAGCGGGAGACGAGACCCAGTACTTC
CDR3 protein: CASRRGLAGDETQYF

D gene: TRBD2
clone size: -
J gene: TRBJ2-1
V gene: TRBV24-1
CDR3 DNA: TGTGCCACCAGTGATTCTTTGGGTGGGACTAGCGGACTATACAATGAGCAGTTCTTC
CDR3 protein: CATSDSLGGTSGLYNEQFF

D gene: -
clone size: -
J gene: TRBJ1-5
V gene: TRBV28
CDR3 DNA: TGTGCCAGCAGTCCTAGCCGTGGGGGCCGACCCCAGCATTTT
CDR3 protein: CASSPSRGGRPQHF

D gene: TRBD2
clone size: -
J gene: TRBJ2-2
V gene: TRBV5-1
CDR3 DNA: TGCGCCAGCAGCTGGGAGGGGAGTTACACCGGGGAGCTGTTTTTT
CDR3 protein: CASSWEGSYTGELFF

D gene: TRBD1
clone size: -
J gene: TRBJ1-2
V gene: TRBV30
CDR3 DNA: TGTGCCTGGAGGCCCCGGGACAGGGGCGTCTGGAGCTACACCTTC
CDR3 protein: CAWRPRDRGVWSYTF

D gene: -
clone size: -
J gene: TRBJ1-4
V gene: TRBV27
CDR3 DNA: TGTGCCAGCAGTTTAGGGGGCAGGGGAGTTGAAAAACTGTTTTTT
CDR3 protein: CASSLGGRGVEKLFF

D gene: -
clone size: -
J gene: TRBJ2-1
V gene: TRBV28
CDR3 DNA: TGTGCCAGCAGTTTACCTAGCGATGAGCAGTTCTTC
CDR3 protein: CASSLPSDEQFF

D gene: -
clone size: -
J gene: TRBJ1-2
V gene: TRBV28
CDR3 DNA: TGTGTCTCAAGCCCCGCGGGCTATGGCTACACCTTC
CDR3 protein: CVSSPAGYGYTF

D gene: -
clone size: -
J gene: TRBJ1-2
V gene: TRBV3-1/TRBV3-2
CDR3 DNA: TGTGCCAGCAGCCAAGATTTACAGTTGCTCTATGGCTACACCTTC
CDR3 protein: CASSQDLQLLYGYTF

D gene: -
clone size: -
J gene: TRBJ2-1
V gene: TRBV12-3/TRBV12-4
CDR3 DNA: TGTGCCAGCAGTTTACCGGGATACAATGAGCAGTTCTTC
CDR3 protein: CASSLPGYNEQFF

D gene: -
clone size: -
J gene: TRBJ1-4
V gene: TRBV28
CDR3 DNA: TGTGCCAGCAGATTAAGCGATGAAAAACTGTTTTTT
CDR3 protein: CASRLSDEKLFF

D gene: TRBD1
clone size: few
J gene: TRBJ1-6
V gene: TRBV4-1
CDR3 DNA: TGCGCCAGCAGCCAAGAGGACAGGGGTGGGAATTCACCCCTCCACTTT
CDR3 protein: CASSQEDRGGNSPLHF

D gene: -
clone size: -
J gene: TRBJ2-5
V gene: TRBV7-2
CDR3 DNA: TGTGCCAGCAGCCGGGATTTCGAGGCGGGCTTGAGGGAGACCCAGTACTTC
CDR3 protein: CASSRDFEAGLRETQYF

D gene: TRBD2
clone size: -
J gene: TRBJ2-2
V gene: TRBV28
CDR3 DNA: TGTGCCAGCATCGCCGGACTAGCGGGGGCCGAGGAGCTGTTTTTT
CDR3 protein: CASIAGLAGAEELFF

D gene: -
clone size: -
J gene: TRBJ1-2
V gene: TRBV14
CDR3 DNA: TGTGCCAGCAGCCAAGGTCAGGCCTATGGCTACACCTTC
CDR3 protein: CASSQGQAYGYTF

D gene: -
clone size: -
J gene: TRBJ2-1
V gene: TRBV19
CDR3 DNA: TGTGCCAGTAGTAAAGGGGCGACTTCCTACAATGAGCAGTTCTTC
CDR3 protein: CASSKGATSYNEQFF

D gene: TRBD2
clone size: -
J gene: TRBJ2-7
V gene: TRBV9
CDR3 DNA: TGTGCCAGCAGCTCTCAAGGACTAGCGGGGGGTGAGCAGTACTTC
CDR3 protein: CASSSQGLAGGEQYF

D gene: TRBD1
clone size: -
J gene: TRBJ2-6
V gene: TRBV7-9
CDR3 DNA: TGTGCCAGCAGCACGACAGGGAGCTCTGGGGCCAACGTCCTGACTTTC
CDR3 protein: CASSTTGSSGANVLTF

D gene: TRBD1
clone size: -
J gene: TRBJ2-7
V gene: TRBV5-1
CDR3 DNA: TGCGCCAGCAGCTTGGCCTTGGTGGGACAGGTAGCCTACGAGCAGTACTTC
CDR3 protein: CASSLALVGQVAYEQYF

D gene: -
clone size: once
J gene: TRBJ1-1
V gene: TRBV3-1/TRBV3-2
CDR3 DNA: TGTGCCAGCAGCCAAGCTCTGGGGGGGGTAAAAGCTTTCTTT
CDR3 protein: CASSQALGGVKAFF

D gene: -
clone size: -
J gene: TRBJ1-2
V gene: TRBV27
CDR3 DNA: TGTGCCAGCAGTTCGTTAGTCGTAAGGGGTGATGGCTACACCTTC
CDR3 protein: CASSSLVVRGDGYTF

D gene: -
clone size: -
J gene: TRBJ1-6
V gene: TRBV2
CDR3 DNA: TGTGCCAGCAGTGAAGTCCAGGGCAGGTTTTCATTCTATAATTCACCCCTCCACTTT
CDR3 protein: CASSEVQGRFSFYNSPLHF

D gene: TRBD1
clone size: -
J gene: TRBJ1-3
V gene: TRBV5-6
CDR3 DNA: TGTGCCAGCAGCTCCACAGGGGTCGCCGGAAACACCATATATTTT
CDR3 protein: CASSSTGVAGNTIYF

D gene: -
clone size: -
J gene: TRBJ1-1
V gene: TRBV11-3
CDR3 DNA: TGTGCCAGCAGTCAAAGGAGGAATGGGGTAGGTGAAGCTTTCTTT
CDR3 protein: CASSQRRNGVGEAFF

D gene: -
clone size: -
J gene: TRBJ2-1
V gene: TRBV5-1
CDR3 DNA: TGCGCCAGCAGCATTGACAGCTCCCCCTACAATGAGCAGTTCTTC
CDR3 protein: CASSIDSSPYNEQFF

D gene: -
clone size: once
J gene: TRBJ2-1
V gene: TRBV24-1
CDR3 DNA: TGTGCCACCAGTGAGTCGGGCTCCTACAATGAGCAGTTCTTC
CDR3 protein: CATSESGSYNEQFF